What follows is one T cell receptor (beta chain) and its context. The data belong to a study of blood T cell repertoires in COVID-19. Study summary: PBMCs, B-cell-depleted T cells, or T cells were the source of the cDNA or gDNA that made up the material.

Unmatched junction bases numbered 10, after V lost 6 bases and J lost 4 bases. This CDR3 region has 15 residues. From germline, CDR1 is KGHSH and CDR2 LQKENI. Generated by immunoSEQ multiplex PCR, the TCRdb table keeps only in-frame clones and is missing some. This table holds roughly 390,000 clones, more than 75% found once. This rearrangement joins TRBV18 to TRBJ1-2; 8 bases fit TRBD1. The sequence was obtained from a woman in her thirties with COVID-19, enrolled during active disease. The sequencing sample was made of peripheral blood. The CDR3 coding sequence is TGTGCCAGCTCGCCGGCAGGGGGCCTTTTCTATGGCTACACCTTC. It specifies CASSPAGGLFYGYTF.